These 27 T cell receptor beta chains were all obtained from the same sample, sequenced in a study of cytomegalovirus exposure and HLA in healthy donors (dated 2017 in TCRdb). Libraries were made using the immunoSEQ multiplex PCR assay. For the multiplex PCR, a mixture combining 60 forward primers for TCR Vbeta segments and 13 reverse primers for TCR Jbeta segments was used. Sourced from immuneACCESS, this table was stored by TCRdb with only in-frame sequences that have V and J called. A share of the clones is absent; for the studies checked, an unresolved V gene accounts for under half, and the remainder has no known explanation. This sample gives 65,000 to 85,000 clones in total; 77% of them show up just once. The ten largest clones capture approximately 3% of the sample. The source material was PBMCs. These receptors were taken from a man over 45 in good health and CMV-seropositive.

This chain joins TRBV5-1 and TRBJ2-7, with 10 positions matching TRBD2. Germline V gene sequence: CDR1 SGHRS, CDR2 YFSETQ. There are 15 residues in the CDR3. V gave up 3 bases and J gave up 2 bases; unmatched junction bases: 5. CDR3 coding DNA: TGCGCCAGCAGCTGGAGCGGGAGGGCAACCTACGAGCAGTACTTC. It translates to CASSWSGRATYEQYF.

The rearrangement links TRBV19 to TRBJ1-2; no reliable D call. V shed 5 bases and J shed 4 bases, with 8 bases lying between them. The length of the CDR3 is 12 residues. Germline CDR1 and CDR2: LNHDA and SQIVND (reference sequence). This CDR3 is CASSGRIYGYTF. CDR3 bases: TGTGCCAGTAGTGGCAGGATCTATGGCTACACCTTC.

The genes are TRBV30 and TRBJ1-2; the D gene is possibly TRBD1 (6 bases). The CDR3 consists of 14 residues. V shed 3 bases and J shed 6 bases, with 17 bases lying between them. Germline V CDR1 and CDR2: GTSNPN, SVGIG (reference sequence). The DNA of the CDR3 is TGTGCCTGGAGCGGAACAGGGCTTCCTAATGGCTACACCTTC. Its protein product is CAWSGTGLPNGYTF.

V is TRBV10-3 and J is TRBJ2-7; 7 positions match TRBD1. Germline assignment: CDR1 ENHRY and CDR2 SYGVKD. The ends lost 6 bases at V and 2 bases at J; junction bases unmatched: 4. This CDR3 is 13 amino acids long. The CDR3 spells CAIRTGTAYEQYF. The CDR3 DNA is TGTGCCATCAGAACCGGGACAGCCTACGAGCAGTACTTC.

With regard to this clone: A junction boundary mismatches the germline segment, possibly from a read error. The chain recombines TRBV7-9 with TRBJ1-3; D gene uncertain. The length of the CDR3 is 14 residues. Germline loops: CDR1 SEHNR, CDR2 FQNEAQ (reference sequence). CDR3 nucleotides: TGTTCCAGCAGCTCAACCCTAAGTGAAAACACCATATATTTT. Translation: CSSSSTLSENTIYF.

The gene calls are TRBV11-3 and TRBJ2-7; possible D gene TRBD1, 5 bases. Trimming removed 1 base at V and 7 bases at J, with 11 bases between. The CDR3 consists of 13 residues. CDR1 is SGHNT and CDR2 is YENEEA in the germline V gene. The CDR3 sequence: CASSLGRAREQYF. Here the CDR3 DNA reads TGTGCCAGCAGCTTAGGCAGGGCGAGAGAGCAGTACTTC.

With respect to this clone: One end of the junction varies from germline; a read error may be responsible. J is TRBJ2-3 and V is TRBV27, with 8 nucleotides matching TRBD1. Germline CDR1 and CDR2: MNHEY and SMNVEV (reference sequence). This CDR3 spans 14 amino acids. This chain's CDR3 is CASSYDRGTDAQYF. The CDR3 DNA reads TGTGCCAGCAGTTATGACAGGGGAACAGATGCGCAGTATTTT.

This chain joins TRBV5-5 and TRBJ2-1; D might be TRBD2 (5 bases). The length of the CDR3 is 15 residues. CDR1 and CDR2 (germline): SGHKS, YYEKEE (reference sequence). V gave up 4 bases and J gave up 5 bases, with 16 bases separating them. CDR3 sequence (DNA): TGTGCCAGCAGCCCAGATGACTACCCAAACAATGAGCAGTTCTTC. It specifies CASSPDDYPNNEQFF.

This clone has a single count. The rearrangement uses TRBV6-1 and TRBJ1-5; possibly TRBD1 for D (6 bases). Germline V gene sequence: CDR1 MNHNS, CDR2 SASEGT. The CDR3 has 15 residues. Deletions cut 4 bases from V and 0 bases from J, with 10 bases between. CDR3 region: CASSGQDNSNQPQHF. The CDR3 nucleotides are TGTGCCAGCAGTGGACAGGATAATAGCAATCAGCCCCAGCATTTT.

The CDR3 spells CASSQFPLAGGYEQYF. The CDR3 region has the DNA TGCGCCAGCAGCCAATTCCCACTAGCGGGAGGTTACGAGCAGTACTTC. V usage is TRBV4-3 and J usage is TRBJ2-7; 12 nucleotides agree with TRBD2. The germline V gene has CDR1 LGHNA and CDR2 YSLEER. This CDR3 has 16 amino acids. Trimming removed 2 bases from V and 4 bases from J; junction bases left unmatched: 6.

The V call is TRBV9, the J call TRBJ2-5, with 8 bases that match TRBD1. Germline V gives CDR1 SGDLS, CDR2 YYNGEE. V dropped 3 bases and J dropped 3; count of bases not matched to a gene: 7. The CDR3 sequence is 15 residues long. CDR3 DNA: TGTGCCAGCAGCGGACTCCCGGGACAGGAAGAGACCCAGTACTTC. Residues: CASSGLPGQEETQYF.

This chain links TRBV27 with TRBJ2-1; 13 bases are a match to TRBD2. V lost 4 bases and J lost 6; bases outside the gene matches: 3. Per the germline V gene, CDR1 is MNHEY and CDR2 is SMNVEV (reference sequence). This CDR3 is built from 15 residues. The CDR3 DNA sequence: TGTGCCAGCAGTTCGGGACTAGCGGGATTCAATGAGCAGTTCTTC. It yields the protein CASSSGLAGFNEQFF.

V is TRBV5-1 and J is TRBJ1-1; TRBD1 matches at 7 bases. With 7 bases clipped from V and 4 bases from J, the junction kept 7 bases outside the gene matches. In germline, CDR1 is SGHRS, CDR2 YFSETQ. The CDR3 is 13 amino acids. CDR3: CASEGAQGTEAFF. As DNA, the CDR3 is TGCGCCAGCGAGGGGGCGCAGGGCACTGAAGCTTTCTTT.

V gene TRBV6-1 combines with J gene TRBJ2-7; 12 bases map to TRBD1. CDR3 length equals 18 residues. The junction had 10 bases not matched to a gene; V was cut back by 2 bases and J by 2 bases. Germline V gene lookup returns CDR1 MNHNS and CDR2 SASEGT. CDR3 in DNA: TGTGCCAGCAGTGAACAGGGTGGGACAGGGGGCGCCACCTACGAGCAGTACTTC. Its translation: CASSEQGGTGGATYEQYF.

Remarks on this clone: The sample has other DNA sequences that encode this CDR3 too. The chain joins TRBV7-6 to TRBJ2-6, with 7 bases aligning to TRBD1. V was clipped by 4 bases and J by 0 bases; unmatched bases: 9. CDR1 is SGHVS and CDR2 is FNYEAQ in the germline V gene. The CDR3 has 18 residues. CDR3 nucleotide sequence: TGTGCCAGCAGCTCAAAAGTAGGGGGCGGCTCTGGGGCCAACGTCCTGACTTTC. It codes for CASSSKVGGGSGANVLTF.

The chain's CDR3 is CARSLVASRKNTGELFF. Here the CDR3 DNA reads TGTGCCAGAAGCTTAGTCGCTAGCCGGAAAAACACCGGGGAGCTGTTTTTT. The gene calls are TRBV7-5 and TRBJ2-2; the listed D gene, TRBD2, was not tested against the DNA. TRBV7-5 is deemed a pseudogene. The CDR3 sequence is 17 residues long.

The chain employs TRBV19 and TRBJ2-3; 10 bases are a match to TRBD2. From germline, CDR1 is LNHDA and CDR2 SQIVND (reference sequence). With V trimmed by 4 bases and J by 5 bases, 3 bases remained unmatched. CDR3 length equals 14 residues. The CDR3 is CASSSSGRRDTQYF. The DNA for the CDR3 is TGTGCCAGTAGTAGTAGCGGGAGGAGAGATACGCAGTATTTT.

With regard to this clone: Other DNA sequences from this sample encode an identical CDR3 as well. This chain connects TRBV20-1 to TRBJ2-1; no firm D call. The CDR3 runs 11 residues. CDR1 and CDR2 (germline): DFQATT, SNEGSKA (reference sequence). V dropped 3 bases and J dropped 6 bases, with 6 bases sitting between them. The CDR3 bases are TGCAGTGCTAGTCAATCCAATGAGCAGTTCTTC. This gives the protein CSASQSNEQFF.

The chain carries TRBV30 and TRBJ2-1; TRBD2 agrees at 8 bases. After removal of 8 bases from V and 9 bases from J, the junction contained 18 bases not matched to a gene. From germline, CDR1 is GTSNPN and CDR2 SVGIG (reference sequence). The CDR3 runs to 15 residues. CDR3 in DNA: TGTGCCGGACTGCGGGGGGTAGCGGGAATCGGTGAGCAGTTCTTC. Residues: CAGLRGVAGIGEQFF.

This clone was seen more than once but under ten times. CDR3 DNA sequence: TGCGCCAGCACCCCCAAGGAGCGGGCGGGGAAGGAGACCCAGTACTTC. Its translation: CASTPKERAGKETQYF. V and J are TRBV5-1 and TRBJ2-5, with D perhaps matching TRBD2 (6 bases). In germline, CDR1 is SGHRS, CDR2 YFSETQ. This CDR3 comprises 16 residues. Trimming stripped 6 bases from V and 5 bases from J, with 23 bases between. Complete variable domain (other parts from reference TRBV5-1 and TRBJ2-5): KAGVTQTPRYLIKTRGQQVTLSCSPISGHRSVSWYQQTPGQGLQFLFEYFSETQRNKGNFPGRFSGRQFSNSRSEMNVSTLELGDSALYLCASTPKERAGKETQYFGPGTRLLVL.

The gene calls are TRBV6-5 and TRBJ1-3; the match to TRBD1 covers 7 bases. The J segment lost 4 bases and the V segment lost 0 bases, leaving 3 bases of the junction unmatched. The CDR3 extends over 15 amino acids. Germline CDR1 and CDR2: MNHEY and SVGAGI. CDR3 nucleotides: TGTGCCAGCAGTTACTCGGGACAGACAGGAAACACCATATATTTT. Translated, it gives CASSYSGQTGNTIYF.

V gene TRBV5-1 combines with J gene TRBJ2-7; D might be TRBD2 (6 bases). CDR1 and CDR2 (germline): SGHRS, YFSETQ. V lost 0 bases, J lost 4 bases, and 14 bases lay in between. This CDR3 region has 15 residues. CDR3 sequence (DNA): TGCGCCAGCAGCTTGGGGGCGGGACTCGGGTACGAGCAGTACTTC. Its protein product is CASSLGAGLGYEQYF.

V gene TRBV11-3 combines with J gene TRBJ2-3; D unclear. V shed 3 bases and J shed 0 bases, with 7 bases lying between them. The CDR3 sequence is 14 residues long. Germline CDR1 SGHNT, CDR2 YENEEA. The CDR3 loop is CASSFGLSTDTQYF. The CDR3 DNA sequence: TGTGCCAGCAGCTTCGGGTTGAGCACAGATACGCAGTATTTT.

The chain recombines TRBV5-6 with TRBJ2-7; D might be TRBD2 (6 bases). The length of the CDR3 is 14 residues. Germline V gene lookup returns CDR1 SGHDT and CDR2 YYEEEE. Trimming stripped 0 bases from V and 5 bases from J, with 12 bases between. As DNA, the CDR3 is TGTGCCAGCAGCTTGGATGCGGGGATCCACGAGCAGTACTTC. It translates to CASSLDAGIHEQYF.

This CDR3 is CASGFWGRASETQYF. The CDR3 DNA sequence: TGTGCTAGTGGTTTCTGGGGGAGGGCCTCTGAGACCCAGTACTTC. The chain carries TRBV12-5 and TRBJ2-5; 7 bases fit TRBD2. The CDR3 consists of 15 residues. Germline V gene sequence: CDR1 LGHNT, CDR2 FRNRAP. V shed 3 bases and J 5 bases; nucleotides not matched to a gene: 9.

This clone was detected a few times. The chain has TRBV11-3 and TRBJ2-1, with 9 positions matching TRBD1. Germline V lookup: CDR1 SGHNT, CDR2 YENEEA. The V gene end was trimmed by 1 base and the J gene end by 8 bases; junction bases not matched to a gene: 9. This CDR3 region has 16 residues. As DNA, the CDR3 is TGTGCCAGCAGCTTAGGGGACAGGGACGTTGGCGATGAGCAGTTCTTC. Protein sequence: CASSLGDRDVGDEQFF.

This sequence joins TRBV7-2 and TRBJ1-1; D unresolved. CDR1 SGHTA and CDR2 FQGNSA come from the germline V gene. Trimming took 5 bases from V and 0 from J, leaving 7 bases between them. The CDR3 length is 13 residues. Here the CDR3 DNA reads TGTGCCAGCAGCCTTTACATGAACACTGAAGCTTTCTTT. Translated: CASSLYMNTEAFF.